The next 21 T cell receptor beta chains were all read from a single sample in a study of neurological immune-mediated disorders. A single record per CDR3 protein comes from TCRdb applying MiXCR to the 5' RACE reads. The sample holds about 74,000 distinct CDR3 sequences, roughly 5.5% seen once. Sequencing was carried out using PBMCs. The origin of the receptors is a man between 18 and 29 years old with multiple sclerosis.

This clonotype was seen many times. The CDR3 is CASSLLGQGGEAFF. The CDR3 DNA is TGCGCCAGCAGCTTGCTTGGTCAGGGAGGGGAAGCTTTCTTT. The chain uses TRBV5-1 and TRBJ1-1; D possibly corresponds to TRBD1 (5 bases). Trimming took off 1 base at V and 8 bases at J, with 15 bases between the two ends. This CDR3 has 14 amino acids. Germline CDR1 SGHRS, CDR2 YFSETQ.

This clonotype was counted only a few times. The chain has TRBV20-1 and TRBJ1-2; perhaps TRBD1 as D (5 bases). This CDR3 spans 14 amino acids. Looked up from germline, CDR1 is DFQATT and CDR2 is SNEGSKA (reference sequence). Trimming left V 1 base short and J 12 bases short, with 21 bases between. The CDR3 region is CSARATPPGVGHTF. The CDR3 DNA reads as TGCAGTGCTAGAGCCACTCCCCCGGGGGTGGGTCACACCTTC.

This clonotype was found many times. The chain joins TRBV6-6 to TRBJ2-3; a weak D match, TRBD2 (6 bases). The CDR3 has 15 residues. Germline CDR1 is MNHNY and CDR2 is SVGAGI (reference sequence). Trimming removed 4 bases at V and 2 bases at J, with 13 bases between. The DNA of the CDR3 is TGTGCCAGCAGTTTAGGGACGGGAGTCACAGATACGCAGTATTTT. Amino acid sequence: CASSLGTGVTDTQYF.

This clonotype was seen ten or more times. V gene TRBV5-1 combines with J gene TRBJ1-1, with 10 bases matching TRBD1. CDR3 length: 15 amino acids. V dropped 4 bases and J dropped 6; count of bases not matched to a gene: 9. Germline assignment: CDR1 SGHRS and CDR2 YFSETQ. CDR3 loop: CASSHRDRGSAEAFF. As DNA, the CDR3 is TGCGCCAGCAGCCACCGGGACAGGGGAAGCGCTGAAGCTTTCTTT. The full variable domain, its missing parts supplied by reference TRBV5-1 and TRBJ1-1, is KAGVTQTPRYLIKTRGQQVTLSCSPISGHRSVSWYQQTPGQGLQFLFEYFSETQRNKGNFPGRFSGRQFSNSRSEMNVSTLELGDSALYLCASSHRDRGSAEAFFGQGTRLTVV.

This clonotype has ten or more counts. The genes are TRBV12-3 or TRBV12-4 and TRBJ2-5; D call uncertain. The CDR3 is 14 amino acids. The V and J ends lost 6 bases and 0 bases respectively, with 11 bases between them. CDR3 amino acids: CASSTHTDQETQYF. The CDR3 bases are TGTGCCAGCAGCACTCACACAGACCAAGAGACCCAGTACTTC.

The table lists this clonotype with a few counts. J is TRBJ2-2 and V is TRBV27, with D perhaps TRBD2 (5 bases). The V end was cut by 2 bases, the J end by 6 bases, with 10 bases between. This CDR3 is built from 14 residues. CDR1 and CDR2 from the germline V gene are MNHEY and SMNVEV (reference sequence). Here the CDR3 reads CASSLLGGSGELFF. The CDR3 DNA follows: TGTGCCAGCAGTTTACTCGGCGGGTCCGGGGAGCTGTTTTTT.

At least ten counts were recorded for this clonotype. The chain is built from TRBV5-1 and TRBJ2-6, with a tentative D call TRBD2 (5 bases). The CDR3 is made up of 17 amino acids. V lost 3 bases and J lost 0, with 13 bases in between. Per germline, CDR1 SGHRS and CDR2 YFSETQ. The CDR3 nucleotides read TGCGCCAGCAGCTACTGGAGACGGGACTCTGGGGCCAACGTCCTGACTTTC. It codes for CASSYWRRDSGANVLTF.

This clonotype was detected ten times or more. The chain combines TRBV12-3 or TRBV12-4 with TRBJ2-3, with D perhaps TRBD1 or TRBD2 (5 bases each). The V gene lost 3 bases and the J gene lost 1 base, with 14 bases spanning the gap. CDR3 length: 16 residues. CDR3 DNA: TGTGCCAGCAGTTTCCATCCGGGGCTGGGCACAGATACGCAGTATTTT. Amino acid sequence: CASSFHPGLGTDTQYF.

There are many counts of this clonotype. V and J are TRBV3-1 and TRBJ1-4; D possibly corresponds to TRBD1 (6 bases). Trimming shortened V by 8 bases and J by 7 bases, and 11 bases separated the two germline ends. CDR1 and CDR2 (germline): LGHDT, YNNKEL (reference sequence). The CDR3 consists of 12 residues. CDR3 in amino acids: CASQGGGEKLFF. The CDR3 DNA is TGTGCCAGCCAGGGAGGGGGTGAAAAACTGTTTTTT.

This clonotype was recorded many times. The chain recombines TRBV3-1 with TRBJ1-3; TRBD1 might be the D (5 bases). V was cut by 4 bases and J by 1 base, with 11 bases left in between. The germline V gene has CDR1 LGHDT and CDR2 YNNKEL (reference sequence). The CDR3 has 15 amino acids. The CDR3 nucleotides read TGTGCCAGCAGCCGAGGGGACTGGTCTGGAAACACCATATATTTT. Translation: CASSRGDWSGNTIYF.

This clonotype has at least ten counts. The chain recombines TRBV5-6 with TRBJ2-7; 7 bases line up with TRBD2. The V segment lost 0 bases and the J segment 1 base; nucleotides outside the gene matches: 10. This CDR3 contains 17 residues. Germline lookup yields CDR1 SGHDT and CDR2 YYEEEE. The CDR3 protein is CASSLGEGRRPSYEQYF. The CDR3 DNA is TGTGCCAGCAGCTTGGGGGAGGGACGTCGTCCGTCCTACGAGCAGTACTTC.

V usage is TRBV7-6 and J usage is TRBJ2-5, with 12 bases identical to TRBD2. The CDR3 covers 17 residues. Losses at the gene ends were 5 bases for V and 5 bases for J; bases not matched to a gene: 12. Germline CDR1 reads SGHVS; CDR2 reads FNYEAQ. This chain's CDR3 is CASSPLAGGPFGETQYF. The CDR3 nucleotides are TGTGCCAGCAGCCCTCTAGCGGGGGGGCCTTTTGGTGAGACCCAGTACTTC.

This clonotype is categorized as medium-sized (0.01 to 0.1%). The V call is TRBV12-3 or TRBV12-4, the J call TRBJ1-5; D is ambiguous. Trimming pared 4 bases from V and 0 bases from J, leaving 13 bases between. The CDR3 has 16 residues. CDR3 loop: CASSSTDGNSNQPQHF. CDR3 nucleotides: TGTGCCAGCAGTTCAACGGACGGGAATAGCAATCAGCCCCAGCATTTT.

Comments on this clonotype: Germline is not matched at one junction end, which may reflect a read error. The rearrangement uses TRBV27 and TRBJ1-5; D remains ambiguous. Germline V CDR1 and CDR2: MNHEY, SMNVEV (reference sequence). The CDR3 loop spans 15 amino acids. As DNA, the CDR3 is TGTGCCAGCAGTTCGGGCAGCTATAGCAATCAGCCCCAGAATTTT. This gives the protein CASSSGSYSNQPQNF.

This clonotype appeared many times. This chain links TRBV12-3 or TRBV12-4 with TRBJ2-3; 7 nucleotides agree with TRBD2. The J segment lost 0 bases and the V segment lost 3 bases, leaving 3 bases of the junction unmatched. The CDR3 has 15 residues. CDR3 protein: CASSFGGRSTDTQYF. Written as DNA, the CDR3 is TGTGCCAGCAGTTTCGGGGGGAGAAGCACAGATACGCAGTATTTT.

Notes on this clonotype: A clone one base away is much larger, so this may be a read error. The conserved final phenylalanine or tryptophan is absent from the CDR3, which likely points to a read error. As DNA, the CDR3 is TGTGCCAGCAGCTTTGGGAGACAAGAGACCCAGTACTAC. Translated, it gives CASSFGRQETQYY. The V gene is TRBV7-2, the J gene TRBJ2-5; D may be TRBD2 (5 bases). Deletions cut 3 bases from V and 2 bases from J, with 7 bases between. CDR3 length: 13 residues. The V gene's germline CDR1 is SGHTA and CDR2 FQGNSA.

This clonotype was picked up many times. The chain joins TRBV4-3 to TRBJ2-3, with TRBD2 identical over 10 bases. Germline values: CDR1 LGHNA, CDR2 YSLEER. There are 17 residues in the CDR3. V lost 4 bases and J lost 6; bases outside the gene matches: 13. CDR3 region: CASSRQRTSGALDTQYF. CDR3 nucleotides: TGCGCCAGCAGCCGACAACGGACTAGCGGAGCGCTGGATACGCAGTATTTT.

This clonotype was recorded many times. The chain has TRBV29-1 and TRBJ2-7, with D possibly being TRBD1 (5 bases). V lost 0 bases and J 4 bases, leaving 13 bases between the germline ends. The CDR3 loop spans 14 amino acids. CDR1 and CDR2 (germline): SQVTM, ANQGSEA. CDR3 DNA: TGCAGCGTTGAAGATCGTACTTCAGGGTACGAGCAGTACTTC. Translating it yields CSVEDRTSGYEQYF.

This clonotype has ten or more counts. This rearrangement joins TRBV5-1 to TRBJ2-3, with D perhaps TRBD1 (6 bases). Germline assignment: CDR1 SGHRS and CDR2 YFSETQ. The CDR3 consists of 13 residues. V was clipped by 3 bases and J by 3 bases, with 8 bases between them. DNA for the CDR3: TGCGCCAGCAGCTCACAGGGTACAGATACGCAGTATTTT. As protein: CASSSQGTDTQYF. The complete variable domain, with remaining parts taken from reference TRBV5-1 and TRBJ2-3, reads KAGVTQTPRYLIKTRGQQVTLSCSPISGHRSVSWYQQTPGQGLQFLFEYFSETQRNKGNFPGRFSGRQFSNSRSEMNVSTLELGDSALYLCASSSQGTDTQYFGPGTRLTVL.

This clonotype occurred many times. The chain joins TRBV7-8 to TRBJ1-5; 10 bases are shared with TRBD1. This CDR3 spans 18 amino acids. Germline-derived CDR1 and CDR2 are SGHVS and FQNEAQ. V gave up 5 bases and J gave up 0 bases; unmatched junction bases: 10. CDR3 in amino acids: CASSPGTGDRYSNQPQHF. CDR3 nucleotide sequence: TGTGCCAGCAGCCCCGGGACAGGGGACCGCTATAGCAATCAGCCCCAGCATTTT. The complete variable domain, with remaining parts taken from reference TRBV7-8 and TRBJ1-5, reads GAGVSQSPRYKVAKRGQDVALRCDPISGHVSLFWYQQALGQGPEFLTYFQNEAQLDKSGLPSDRFFAERPEGSVSTLKIQRTQQEDSAVYLCASSPGTGDRYSNQPQHFGDGTRLSIL.

This clonotype was counted ten times or more. V is TRBV6-2 or TRBV6-3 and J is TRBJ2-1, with TRBD1 identical over 10 bases. The CDR3 sequence is 14 residues long. Trimming took 5 bases from V and 5 from J; bases not matched to a gene: 3. The V gene's germline CDR1 is MNHEY and CDR2 SVGEGT. CDR3: CASSRTGGNNEQFF. CDR3 nucleotides: TGTGCCAGCAGTCGGACAGGGGGTAACAATGAGCAGTTCTTC.